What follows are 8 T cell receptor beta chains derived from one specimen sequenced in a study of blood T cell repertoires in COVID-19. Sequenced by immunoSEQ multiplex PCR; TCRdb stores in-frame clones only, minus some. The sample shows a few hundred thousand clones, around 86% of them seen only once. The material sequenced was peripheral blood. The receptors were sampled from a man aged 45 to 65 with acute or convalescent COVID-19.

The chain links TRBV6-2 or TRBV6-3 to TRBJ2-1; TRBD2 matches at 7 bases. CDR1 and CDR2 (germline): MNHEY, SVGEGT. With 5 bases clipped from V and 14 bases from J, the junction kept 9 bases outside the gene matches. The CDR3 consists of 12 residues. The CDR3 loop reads CASSATSWGEFF. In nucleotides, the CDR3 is TGTGCCAGCAGTGCGACTAGCTGGGGGGAGTTCTTC.

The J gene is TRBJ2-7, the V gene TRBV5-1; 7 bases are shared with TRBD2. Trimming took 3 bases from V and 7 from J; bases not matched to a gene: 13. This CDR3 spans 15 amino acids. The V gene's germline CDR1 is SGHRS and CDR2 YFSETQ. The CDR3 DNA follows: TGCGCCAGCAGCTGGGAGGCGGGGAGGGAACGAGAGCAGTACTTC. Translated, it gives CASSWEAGREREQYF.

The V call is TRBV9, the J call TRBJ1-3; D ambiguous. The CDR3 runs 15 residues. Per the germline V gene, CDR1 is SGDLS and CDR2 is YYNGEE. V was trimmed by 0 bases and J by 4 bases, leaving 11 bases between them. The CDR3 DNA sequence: TGTGCCAGCAGCGTAGGAGGGATGGGAGGAAACACCATATATTTT. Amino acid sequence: CASSVGGMGGNTIYF.

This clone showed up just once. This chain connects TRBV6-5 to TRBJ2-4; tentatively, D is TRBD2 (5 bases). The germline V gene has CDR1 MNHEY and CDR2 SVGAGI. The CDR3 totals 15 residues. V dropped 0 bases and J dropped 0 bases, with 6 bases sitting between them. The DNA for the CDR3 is TGTGCCAGCAGTTACTCGGGAGTAGCCAAAAACATTCAGTACTTC. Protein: CASSYSGVAKNIQYF.

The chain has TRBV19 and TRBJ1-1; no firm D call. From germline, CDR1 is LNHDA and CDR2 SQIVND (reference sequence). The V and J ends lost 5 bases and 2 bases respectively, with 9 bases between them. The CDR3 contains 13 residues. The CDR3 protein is CASSSGLNTEAFF. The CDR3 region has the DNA TGTGCCAGTAGTTCAGGCCTCAACACTGAAGCTTTCTTT.

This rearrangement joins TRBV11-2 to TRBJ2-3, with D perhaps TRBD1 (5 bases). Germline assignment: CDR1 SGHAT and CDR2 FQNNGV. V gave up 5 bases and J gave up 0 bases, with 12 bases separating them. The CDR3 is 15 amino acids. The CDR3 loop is CASSPWRTSTDTQYF. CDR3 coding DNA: TGTGCCAGCAGCCCCTGGCGGACAAGCACAGATACGCAGTATTTT.

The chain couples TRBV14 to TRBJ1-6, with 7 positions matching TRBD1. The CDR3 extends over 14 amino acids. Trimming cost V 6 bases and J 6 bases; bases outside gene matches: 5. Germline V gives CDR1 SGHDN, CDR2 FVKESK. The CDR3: CASRAGTVNSPLHF. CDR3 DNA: TGTGCCAGCAGGGCTGGGACAGTTAATTCACCCCTCCACTTT.

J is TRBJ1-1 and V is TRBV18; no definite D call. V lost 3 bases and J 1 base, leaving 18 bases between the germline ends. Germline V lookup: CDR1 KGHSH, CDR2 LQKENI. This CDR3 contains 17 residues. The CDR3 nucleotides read TGTGCCAGCTCACCGCGGGCTTCCGGCCTCGAGAACACTGAAGCTTTCTTT. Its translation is CASSPRASGLENTEAFF. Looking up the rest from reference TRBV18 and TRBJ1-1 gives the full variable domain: NAGVMQNPRHLVRRRGQEARLRCSPMKGHSHVYWYRQLPEEGLKFMVYLQKENIIDESGMPKERFSAEFPKEGPSILRIQQVVRGDSAAYFCASSPRASGLENTEAFFGQGTRLTVV.